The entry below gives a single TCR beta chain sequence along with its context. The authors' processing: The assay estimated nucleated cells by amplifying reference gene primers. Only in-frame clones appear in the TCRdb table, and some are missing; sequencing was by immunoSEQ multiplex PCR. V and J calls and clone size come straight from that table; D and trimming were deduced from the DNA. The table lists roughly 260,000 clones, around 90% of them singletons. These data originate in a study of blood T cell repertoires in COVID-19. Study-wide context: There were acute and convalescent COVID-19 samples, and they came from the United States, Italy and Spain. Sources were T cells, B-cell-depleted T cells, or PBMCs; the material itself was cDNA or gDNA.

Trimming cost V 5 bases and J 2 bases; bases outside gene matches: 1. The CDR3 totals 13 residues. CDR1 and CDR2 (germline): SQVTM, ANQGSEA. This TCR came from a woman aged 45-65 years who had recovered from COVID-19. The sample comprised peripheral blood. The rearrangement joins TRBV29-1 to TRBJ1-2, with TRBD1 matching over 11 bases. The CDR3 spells CSVRDRGNYGYTF. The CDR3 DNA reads TGCAGCGTTCGGGACAGGGGGAACTATGGCTACACCTTC.